The entry that follows covers one T cell receptor beta chain sequence. This clone was counted only a few times. The specificity of this receptor is unknown. Per-nucleotide qualities are absent, and no much larger clonotype sits a single base away. These data belong to a study of CD8+ T cells in alopecia areata (dated by TCRdb to the late 2010s). Some background on the complete study: To study T cell clonal expansion in alopecia areata, the researchers applied high-throughput TCRbeta sequencing to both the C3H/HeJ mouse model and human patients. TCRbeta CDR3 regions were amplified by immunoSEQ multiplex PCR with 35 Vbeta forward and 13 Jbeta reverse primers. Human TCRbeta sequencing covered scalp tissue and sorted CD4+ and CD8+ peripheral blood T cells from patchy and totalis/universalis alopecia areata patients and healthy controls. Scalp clonality was compared among normal scalp (n=4), patchy alopecia areata scalp (n=8), and alopecia totalis/universalis scalp (n=8). RNA was extracted with the PAXgene miRNA kit for fixed scalp, the miRNeasy kit for PBMCs, and the RNeasy kit for mouse skin.

Overall study outcomes, separate from this receptor: Shared TCR sequences between patients were less evident than in mice, which may be partly attributable to HLA diversity in the patient population. Unlike mouse skin, which is dominated by gammadelta T cells, normal human skin has resident alphabeta T cells that are also sequenced, and this complicates analysis of the scalp TCR repertoire. Lesional scalp, especially in alopecia totalis/universalis, showed higher clonality and more expanded CD8+ clones than normal scalp, suggesting antigenic drive.

Peripheral blood and lesional scalp punch biopsies were obtained from patients with alopecia areata. PBMCs were isolated by density centrifugation and stained for CD3, CD4 and CD8, and CD4+ and CD8+ T cells were sorted on a FACSAria. As part of a multicenter biomarker study, untreated alopecia areata patients were recruited. Blood CD8+ T cells from about five biomarker-study patients were further sorted into NKG2D-low and NKG2D-high fractions. According to the germline V gene, CDR1 reads MGHDK and CDR2 reads SYGVNS. The CDR3 runs 10 residues from the cysteine to the phenylalanine. The CDR3 DNA has 30 bases and is translated from base 1. The V end loses 11 bases and the J end loses 1 base, and a stretch of 6 bases separates them. Library generation was performed with the immunoSEQ multiplex PCR assay. RNA was extracted from all samples and reverse transcribed into cDNA as template for TCR sequencing. SuperScript III was used for first-strand cDNA synthesis, primed with a 2:1 mix of oligo-dT and random hexamers. A synthetic immune receptor repertoire was used to gauge amplification bias, and whatever bias remained was removed computationally. Per the authors' processing: After raw reads were preprocessed to remove errors, the CDR3 was defined following IMGT conventions as running from the conserved cysteine to phenylalanine. Clonality was calculated as 1 minus Shannon entropy normalized by log2 of the number of productive unique TCRs. Whether scalp clones were CD4 or CD8 was inferred by matching scalp TCRbeta sequences against CD4 and CD8 repertoires sorted from blood. TCRdb's version of the immuneACCESS table is confined to in-frame rearrangements and falls short of the full clone set. An unresolved V gene accounts for under half of the shortfall where checked; the remainder is of unknown origin. The DNA was the basis for D and trimming; V, J and clone size are from that table. The table for this sample lists some 25,000 clones; approximately 52% of them were counted only once. The ten top clones hold 31% of the sample.

Sequencing used NKG2D-high CD8+ T cells sorted from blood. The meaning of the sample's cell subset or site label: sorted CD8+ NKG2D-high blood T cells. This chain is built from TRBV25-1 and TRBJ2-7, with the D segment identity uncertain. The source of this sequence is a human donor with alopecia areata. The bases are TGTGCCTCTGGTTCCTACGAGCAGTACTTC. Translated, this is CASGSYEQYF.